The rows below give T cell receptor beta chains drawn from one sample of a study of beta chain features in type 1 diabetes. Some clones are missing from TCRdb's copy, which holds only in-frame ones; the method was immunoSEQ multiplex PCR. The sample consists of about 400,000 clones, over 9.5% of them appearing once. Sequencing was carried out using naive CD4+ T cells from blood. Every receptor here comes from a man younger than 30 in good health. Both conserved end residues are part of each CDR3. D genes are given only for firm matches. The size entry is marked missing in some rows and otherwise reads once, few, many or a size class.

CDR3nt: TGTGCCAGCAGCTTCGTAGCGGGGGTCACAGATACGCAGTATTTT
CDR3aa: CASSFVAGVTDTQYF
d_gene: TRBD2
v_gene: TRBV7-2
len: 15
j_gene: TRBJ2-3
abundance: -

CDR3nt: TGTGCCAGTAGCCCGGGACATATTAACACTGAAGCTTTCTTT
CDR3aa: CASSPGHINTEAFF
d_gene: -
v_gene: TRBV19
len: 14
j_gene: TRBJ1-1
abundance: few

CDR3nt: TGTGCCAGCAGACCTACAGGGGGCAGTGGAAACACCATATATTTT
CDR3aa: CASRPTGGSGNTIYF
d_gene: TRBD1
v_gene: TRBV5-4
len: 15
j_gene: TRBJ1-3
abundance: -

CDR3nt: TGTGCCAGCAGTGAAGGGGACAGAAGCTACGAGCAGTACTTC
CDR3aa: CASSEGDRSYEQYF
d_gene: TRBD1
v_gene: TRBV2
len: 14
j_gene: TRBJ2-7
abundance: few

CDR3nt: TGTGCCAGCAGCTTGGAAGGGACAGCCTCTGATACGCAGTATTTT
CDR3aa: CASSLEGTASDTQYF
d_gene: TRBD1
v_gene: TRBV7-2
len: 15
j_gene: TRBJ2-3
abundance: few

CDR3nt: TGTGCCAGCAGTTTATTGGGGGGAGGCAATCAGCCCCAGCATTTT
CDR3aa: CASSLLGGGNQPQHF
d_gene: -
v_gene: TRBV28
len: 15
j_gene: TRBJ1-5
abundance: -

CDR3nt: TGTGCCAGCAGCACCAGGAACACTGAAGCTTTCTTT
CDR3aa: CASSTRNTEAFF
d_gene: -
v_gene: TRBV7-9
len: 12
j_gene: TRBJ1-1
abundance: -

CDR3nt: TGTGCCAGCAGTTACGTCCGGGACAGCTCCTACGAGCAGTACTTC
CDR3aa: CASSYVRDSSYEQYF
d_gene: TRBD1
v_gene: TRBV6-5
len: 15
j_gene: TRBJ2-7
abundance: -

CDR3nt: TGTGCCAGCAGCATTATGGTGACAGGGGGGACAGATACGCAGTATTTT
CDR3aa: CASSIMVTGGTDTQYF
d_gene: TRBD1
v_gene: TRBV5-4
len: 16
j_gene: TRBJ2-3
abundance: -

CDR3nt: TGTGCCAGCAGCTTGGGGGTAGCGGTGAACTCTGGGGCCAACGTCCTGACTTTC
CDR3aa: CASSLGVAVNSGANVLTF
d_gene: -
v_gene: TRBV5-4
len: 18
j_gene: TRBJ2-6
abundance: -

CDR3nt: TGCGCCAGCACCCAAGGTTTGGGGAGTGAAAAACTGTTTTTT
CDR3aa: CASTQGLGSEKLFF
d_gene: -
v_gene: TRBV5-1
len: 14
j_gene: TRBJ1-4
abundance: few

CDR3nt: TGCGCCAGCAGCCCCGCCGGGACTAGCGGGGGGGCATATACGCAGTATTTT
CDR3aa: CASSPAGTSGGAYTQYF
d_gene: TRBD2
v_gene: TRBV5-1
len: 17
j_gene: TRBJ2-3
abundance: few

CDR3nt: TGTGCCAGCGTCCGGGCAGCGGGAGACTCCTACAATGAGCAGTTCTTC
CDR3aa: CASVRAAGDSYNEQFF
d_gene: TRBD2
v_gene: TRBV2
len: 16
j_gene: TRBJ2-1
abundance: -

CDR3nt: TGTGCCAGCAGCTTACGCGGCGGAACCACCTACGAGCAGTACTTC
CDR3aa: CASSLRGGTTYEQYF
d_gene: -
v_gene: TRBV6-5
len: 15
j_gene: TRBJ2-7
abundance: -

CDR3nt: TGTGCCATCAGTGACAGGGTCGGGGAGACCCAGTACTTC
CDR3aa: CAISDRVGETQYF
d_gene: -
v_gene: TRBV10-3
len: 13
j_gene: TRBJ2-5
abundance: few

CDR3nt: TGTGCCAGCAGGGGACAGAGCTCCTATAATTCACCCCTCCACTTT
CDR3aa: CASRGQSSYNSPLHF
d_gene: TRBD1
v_gene: TRBV7-2
len: 15
j_gene: TRBJ1-6
abundance: -

CDR3nt: TGTGCCAGCTCACCAGGACAGGGGGAATCACCCCTCCACTTT
CDR3aa: CASSPGQGESPLHF
d_gene: TRBD1
v_gene: TRBV18
len: 14
j_gene: TRBJ1-6
abundance: -

CDR3nt: TGTGCCAGCAGCCGGGACAGGGTCGGGTCAGATACGCAGTATTTT
CDR3aa: CASSRDRVGSDTQYF
d_gene: TRBD1
v_gene: TRBV7-2
len: 15
j_gene: TRBJ2-3
abundance: few

CDR3nt: TGTGCCAGCAGTCTATCGCTGACAAGGCGGGACGGGGAGCTGTTTTTT
CDR3aa: CASSLSLTRRDGELFF
d_gene: -
v_gene: TRBV28
len: 16
j_gene: TRBJ2-2
abundance: few

CDR3nt: TGTGCCAGCAGTCCAGGGTCCGAGCAGTACTTC
CDR3aa: CASSPGSEQYF
d_gene: -
v_gene: TRBV7-9
len: 11
j_gene: TRBJ2-7
abundance: -

CDR3nt: TGTGCCAGCAGCTCCACGGACAGCTACGAGCAGTACTTC
CDR3aa: CASSSTDSYEQYF
d_gene: -
v_gene: TRBV9
len: 13
j_gene: TRBJ2-7
abundance: few

CDR3nt: TGTGCCAGCAGTTTATGGGCTCCCCGCCAGGGGCCCTATGGCTACACCTTC
CDR3aa: CASSLWAPRQGPYGYTF
d_gene: -
v_gene: TRBV28
len: 17
j_gene: TRBJ1-2
abundance: few

CDR3nt: TGTGCCTGGACCCCGGACATGACATATGGCTACACCTTC
CDR3aa: CAWTPDMTYGYTF
d_gene: -
v_gene: TRBV30
len: 13
j_gene: TRBJ1-2
abundance: few